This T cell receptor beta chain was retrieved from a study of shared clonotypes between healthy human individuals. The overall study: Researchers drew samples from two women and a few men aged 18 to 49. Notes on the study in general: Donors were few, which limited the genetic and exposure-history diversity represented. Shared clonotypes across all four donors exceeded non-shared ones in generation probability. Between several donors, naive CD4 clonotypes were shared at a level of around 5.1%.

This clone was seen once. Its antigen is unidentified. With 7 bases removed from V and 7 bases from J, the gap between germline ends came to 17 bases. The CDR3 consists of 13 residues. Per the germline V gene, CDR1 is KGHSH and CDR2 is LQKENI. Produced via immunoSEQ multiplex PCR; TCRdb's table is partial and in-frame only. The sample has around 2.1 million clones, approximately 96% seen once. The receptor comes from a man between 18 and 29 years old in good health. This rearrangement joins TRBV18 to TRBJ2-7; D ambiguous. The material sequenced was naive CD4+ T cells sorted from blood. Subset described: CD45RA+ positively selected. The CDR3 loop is CASYPGGVGEQYF. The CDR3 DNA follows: TGTGCCAGCTACCCGGGTGGGGTAGGAGAGCAGTACTTC.